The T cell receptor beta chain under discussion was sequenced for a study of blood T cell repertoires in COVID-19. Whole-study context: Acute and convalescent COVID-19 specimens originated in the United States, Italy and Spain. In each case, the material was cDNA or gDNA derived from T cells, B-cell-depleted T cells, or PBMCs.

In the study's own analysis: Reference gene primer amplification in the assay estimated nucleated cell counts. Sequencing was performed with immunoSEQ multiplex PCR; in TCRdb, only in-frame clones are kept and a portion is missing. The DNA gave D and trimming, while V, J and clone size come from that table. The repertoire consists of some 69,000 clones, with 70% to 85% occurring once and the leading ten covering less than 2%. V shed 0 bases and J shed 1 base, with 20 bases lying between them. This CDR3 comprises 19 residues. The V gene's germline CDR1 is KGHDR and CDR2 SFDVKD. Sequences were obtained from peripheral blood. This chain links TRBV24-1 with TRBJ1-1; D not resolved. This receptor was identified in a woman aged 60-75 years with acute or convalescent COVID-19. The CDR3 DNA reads TGTGCCACCAGTGATTTGATGAGGGTTGGGGAAGGCTCGAACACTGAAGCTTTCTTT. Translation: CATSDLMRVGEGSNTEAFF.